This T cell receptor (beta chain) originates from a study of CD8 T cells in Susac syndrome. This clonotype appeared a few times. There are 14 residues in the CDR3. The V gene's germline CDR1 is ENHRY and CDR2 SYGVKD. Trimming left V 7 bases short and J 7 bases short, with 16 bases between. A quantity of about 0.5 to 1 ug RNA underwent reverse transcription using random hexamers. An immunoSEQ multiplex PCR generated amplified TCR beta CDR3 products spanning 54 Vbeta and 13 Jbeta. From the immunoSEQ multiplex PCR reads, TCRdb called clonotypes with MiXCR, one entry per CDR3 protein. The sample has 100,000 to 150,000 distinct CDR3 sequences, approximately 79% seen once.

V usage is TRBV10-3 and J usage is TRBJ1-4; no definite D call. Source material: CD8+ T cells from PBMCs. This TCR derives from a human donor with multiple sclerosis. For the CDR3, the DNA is TGTGCCATCAAAAGCCCAGGCGGTGGTGAAAAACTGTTTTTT. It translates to CAIKSPGGGEKLFF.